This T cell receptor beta chain was sequenced during a study of OX40 agonist ivuxolimab in advanced cancers. Study findings and constraints: Normalized expansion of T-cell clones was also low for some nonresponders.

V was shortened by 2 bases and J by 4 bases, with 11 bases between the two germline ends. The CDR3 loop spans 14 amino acids. Germline V CDR1 and CDR2: SGHKS, YYEKEE (reference sequence). Worth noting for this clone: The antigen is not known.

Method: immunoSEQ multiplex PCR; TCRdb's copy keeps in-frame clones and lacks some. Of 58,000 or so clones listed, approximately 80% are singletons. The source of this sequence is an adult with an advanced solid tumor such as melanoma, head and neck, liver or kidney cancer. The gene calls are TRBV5-5 and TRBJ2-3, with D perhaps given as TRBD1 or TRBD2 (5 bases each). This sample comprised CD4+ or CD8+ T cells sorted from blood, obtained in a trial of the OX40 agonist ivuxolimab. CDR3 loop: CASSLVRGADTQYF. The CDR3, as DNA: TGTGCCAGCAGCTTAGTGAGAGGGGCAGATACGCAGTATTTT.